Listed here is a single T cell receptor beta chain. The sample comes from a study of blood T cell repertoires in COVID-19. Study-level information: The United States, Italy and Spain supplied acute and convalescent COVID-19 samples. In each case, the material was cDNA or gDNA derived from T cells, B-cell-depleted T cells, or PBMCs.

In the study's own analysis: Reference gene primer amplification yielded estimated nucleated cell counts. Here immunoSEQ multiplex PCR was the method, and the copy in TCRdb shows in-frame clones only, minus some. V, J and clone size derive from that table, while D and trimming were established from the DNA sequence. This sample has hundreds of thousands of clones, with 70% to 90% found just once. The source of this sequence is a man aged 18 to 30 with active or convalescent COVID-19. Material: peripheral blood.

The CDR3 bases are TGTGCCACCAGCAGAGATATCACCGGGACAGGGTCTTACGAGCAGTACTTC. This encodes CATSRDITGTGSYEQYF. The chain uses TRBV15 and TRBJ2-7; 9 bases line up with TRBD1. Per germline, CDR1 LNHNV and CDR2 YYDKDF (reference sequence). After removal of 0 bases from V and 4 bases from J, the junction contained 10 bases not matched to a gene. This CDR3 has 17 amino acids. Using reference TRBV15 and TRBJ2-7 for the parts outside the CDR3, the full variable domain is DAMVIQNPRYQVTQFGKPVTLSCSQTLNHNVMYWYQQKSSQAPKLLFHYYDKDFNNEADTPDNFQSRRPNTSFCFLDIRSPGLGDTAMYLCATSRDITGTGSYEQYFGPGTRLTVT.